This T cell receptor beta chain originates from a study of blood T cell repertoires in COVID-19. Measured with immunoSEQ multiplex PCR; TCRdb has only the in-frame clones, and not every one. Seen here are 130,000 or so clones, roughly 84% observed once, and the top ten hold 3.9%. CDR1 and CDR2 (germline): MNHEY, SVGAGI. The V gene end was trimmed by 2 bases and the J gene end by 3 bases; junction bases not matched to a gene: 5. The CDR3 covers 15 residues. V is TRBV6-5 and J is TRBJ2-7; TRBD1 matches at 9 bases. Sequencing used PBMCs or T cells enriched from blood (not recorded which). The source is a woman in her twenties or thirties who had recovered from COVID-19. This chain's CDR3 is CASSYGGTGRYEQYF. CDR3 in DNA: TGTGCCAGCAGTTACGGCGGGACAGGGCGCTACGAGCAGTACTTC.